A selection of T cell receptor beta chains follows, all from one sample in a study of cytomegalovirus exposure and HLA in healthy donors. TCRdb's table, derived via immunoSEQ multiplex PCR, lists solely in-frame clones and lacks some. Of about 200,000 clones listed, 81% were seen once; the top ten hold around 1.3%. The sample comprised PBMCs. These receptors originate from a woman aged 30 to 39 in good health and CMV-seronegative. Both conserved end residues are part of each CDR3. Fields, in order: D gene, V gene, clone size, J gene, CDR3 DNA, CDR3 protein. The D gene is left open where the match is weak. Size is stated for part of the rows, as once, few or many counts, or as a class when the clone is expanded.

-	TRBV30	-	TRBJ1-3	TGTGCCTGGAGTTCAGGGATGAGTCATGGAAACACCATATATTTT	CAWSSGMSHGNTIYF
TRBD1	TRBV7-9	-	TRBJ2-2	TGTGCCAGCCGTTCGAGGACAGGACCCTTCGGGGAGCTGTTTTTT	CASRSRTGPFGELFF
TRBD1	TRBV28	-	TRBJ1-2	TGTGCCAGCACCATACCGGGACAGGCCTATGGCTACACCTTC	CASTIPGQAYGYTF
-	TRBV30	few	TRBJ2-7	TGTGCCTGGAGTGCGACAGTCGCCGCGCAGTACTTC	CAWSATVAAQYF
-	TRBV30	-	TRBJ1-6	TGTGCCTGGAGTGTTCAGGTTTGGTCACCCCTCCACTTT	CAWSVQVWSPLHF
-	TRBV15	-	TRBJ1-2	TGTGCCACCAGCAGAGAGTTAGGAGGGAACTATGGCTACACCTTC	CATSRELGGNYGYTF
-	TRBV6-5	-	TRBJ1-2	TGTGCCAGCACCACAGGGTCCTATGGCTACACCTTC	CASTTGSYGYTF
TRBD1	TRBV6-1	-	TRBJ1-5	TGTGCCAGCAGTGATCAAACTCCCTGGACAGGGTCAGCTCAGCCCCAGCATTTT	CASSDQTPWTGSAQPQHF
TRBD1	TRBV5-1	-	TRBJ2-3	TGCGCCAGCAGCCCGGAGACAGGGATCTCGAGCACAGATACGCAGTATTTT	CASSPETGISSTDTQYF
-	TRBV29-1	-	TRBJ2-2	TGCAGCGTTGAACGAGGCCTGGCAACCGGGGAGCTGTTTTTT	CSVERGLATGELFF